The T cell receptor (beta chain) under discussion was sequenced for a study of cytomegalovirus exposure and HLA in healthy donors. Study results and limitations: Rare TCR sequences predominated, though certain public TCRs were found in many donors. Confirmation was obtained in vitro that a few CMV-associated chains are specific for CMV antigens.

V trimming: 6 bases; J trimming: 0 bases; junction bases outside the gene matches: 12. CDR1 and CDR2 from the germline V gene are SQVTM and ANQGSEA. The CDR3 extends over 17 amino acids. In regard to this clone: Its target is not known.

Produced via immunoSEQ multiplex PCR; TCRdb's table is partial and in-frame only. The data hold about 260,000 clones, with 80% to 95% observed a single time. This TCR derives from a woman between 25 and 40 years old in good health and CMV-seronegative. This chain connects TRBV29-1 to TRBJ2-1, with TRBD1 matching 9 bases. Material: PBMCs. The CDR3 sequence is CSVRLGQGPSSYNEQFF. CDR3 DNA sequence: TGCAGCGTCCGCCTCGGACAGGGGCCGAGCTCCTACAATGAGCAGTTCTTC.